One and the same sample provided the 10 T cell receptor beta chains below, sequenced in a study of blood T cell repertoires in COVID-19. Repertoires were generated with immunoSEQ multiplex PCR, while TCRdb's copy carries only in-frame clones and drops some. The table includes some 120,000 clones, under 95% detected once. The sample comprised peripheral blood. The receptors here all came from a man aged 60-69 years with COVID-19, enrolled during active disease.

The V gene is TRBV24-1, the J gene TRBJ2-6; 9 positions match TRBD2. The CDR3 is 18 amino acids. V trimming: 1 base; J trimming: 2 bases; junction bases outside the gene matches: 5. Germline lookup yields CDR1 KGHDR and CDR2 SFDVKD. The CDR3 spells CATSDFAGTSTGANVLTF. CDR3 DNA sequence: TGTGCCACCAGTGATTTCGCCGGGACTAGCACTGGGGCCAACGTCCTGACTTTC.

The chain couples TRBV10-2 to TRBJ2-3; 15 bases align to TRBD2. Germline-derived CDR1 and CDR2 are WSHSY and SAAADI. The junction had 6 bases not matched to a gene; V was cut back by 7 bases and J by 4 bases. CDR3 size: 16 residues. The chain's CDR3 is CASIGLAGGPADTQYF. DNA of the CDR3: TGCGCCAGCATCGGACTAGCGGGAGGGCCCGCAGATACGCAGTATTTT.

A single count supports this clone. This chain connects TRBV4-2 to TRBJ2-1; 10 nucleotides match TRBD2. J was trimmed by 5 bases and V by 2 bases; bases with no gene match: 6. Germline V gene data show CDR1 as LGHNA and CDR2 as YNFKEQ. This CDR3 contains 16 residues. CDR3 amino acids: CASSQNPGLANNEQFF. DNA for the CDR3: TGTGCCAGCAGCCAAAACCCGGGACTAGCGAACAATGAGCAGTTCTTC.

This chain links TRBV5-6 with TRBJ2-1, with D unresolved. Germline CDR1 reads SGHDT; CDR2 reads YYEEEE. Between the trimmed V and J ends, which lost 1 base and 9 bases, there was a span of 11 bases. The length of the CDR3 is 13 residues. In nucleotides, the CDR3 is TGTGCCAGCAGCTTGTGGGCCGGTCCTGAGCAGTTCTTC. This sequence encodes CASSLWAGPEQFF. Looking up the rest from reference TRBV5-6 and TRBJ2-1 gives the full variable domain: DAGVTQSPTHLIKTRGQQVTLRCSPKSGHDTVSWYQQALGQGPQFIFQYYEEEERQRGNFPDRFSGHQFPNYSSELNVNALLLGDSALYLCASSLWAGPEQFFGPGTRLTVL.

The V and J genes are TRBV12-3 or TRBV12-4 and TRBJ1-5; TRBD1 might be the D (5 bases). V was pared by 4 bases and J by 5 bases, with 9 bases between. This CDR3 has 13 amino acids. CDR3 loop: CASSYQGYQPQHF. The CDR3 nucleotides are TGTGCCAGCAGTTATCAGGGATATCAGCCCCAGCATTTT.

The chain uses TRBV29-1 and TRBJ2-7, with D maybe TRBD1 (6 bases). CDR3 size: 14 residues. CDR1 and CDR2 (germline): SQVTM, ANQGSEA. V lost 4 bases, J lost 4 bases, and 17 bases lay in between. DNA for the CDR3: TGCAGCGTTGCGGACAGACTGGTATCGTACGAGCAGTACTTC. Encoded protein: CSVADRLVSYEQYF.

The chain employs TRBV7-9 and TRBJ2-2, with D possibly being TRBD2 (6 bases). V lost 5 bases, J lost 7 bases, and 20 bases lay in between. CDR3 length: 16 amino acids. CDR1 is SEHNR and CDR2 is FQNEAQ in the germline V gene (reference sequence). The CDR3 DNA sequence: TGTGCCAGCAGCCCCGGGTTCGGGGGAACGGGCGGGGAGCTGTTTTTT. Translation gives CASSPGFGGTGGELFF.

The chain links TRBV19 to TRBJ1-5; D call uncertain. The CDR3 is 13 residues long. Deletions cut 9 bases from V and 1 base from J, with 10 bases between. Germline V gives CDR1 LNHDA, CDR2 SQIVND (reference sequence). The CDR3 loop reads CASQAVSNQPQHF. CDR3 in DNA: TGTGCCAGCCAGGCAGTGAGCAATCAGCCCCAGCATTTT.

The chain employs TRBV14 and TRBJ2-4, with no clear D. Trimming cost V 0 bases and J 1 base, with 16 bases left between them. The CDR3 spans 18 residues. From germline, CDR1 is SGHDN and CDR2 FVKESK. This CDR3 reads CASSQDARWARAKNIQYF. Here the CDR3 DNA reads TGTGCCAGCAGCCAAGATGCCCGGTGGGCACGGGCCAAAAACATTCAGTACTTC.

This clone was found once. The chain uses TRBV6-4 and TRBJ2-2, with 7 bases fitting TRBD1. The CDR3 is 15 amino acids. Germline CDR1 is MRHNA and CDR2 is SNTAGT. The trim removed 6 bases at V and 0 bases at J, leaving 4 bases unmatched. CDR3 amino acids: CASSQGTANTGELFF. Written as DNA, the CDR3 is TGTGCCAGCAGCCAAGGGACAGCGAACACCGGGGAGCTGTTTTTT.